Below, 32 T cell receptor beta chains from the same sample are listed, as sequenced in a study of molecular identifiers for immune sequencing clone quantification. TCRdb analysed the PCR reads with MiXCR anew, one entry per CDR3 protein. Of some 680,000 distinct CDR3 sequences detected, around 25% appear once; the ten largest clones hold approximately 0.75%. The sequencing sample was made of naive CD8+ T cells from blood, with Jurkat cell RNA spiked in. Subset here: FACS-sorted CD8+CD4-CCR7+CD45RA+ naive T cells. Receptor source: a human donor in good health. Some libraries in this study had Jurkat cell RNA spiked in.

This clonotype was counted many times. V usage is TRBV19 and J usage is TRBJ2-6; no clear D gene. The germline V gene has CDR1 LNHDA and CDR2 SQIVND (reference sequence). V was cut by 1 base and J by 0 bases, with 4 bases left in between. This CDR3 has 15 residues. The CDR3 region is CASSIVPSGANVLTF. The CDR3 DNA follows: TGTGCCAGTAGTATAGTTCCCTCTGGGGCCAACGTCCTGACTTTC.

The V and J genes are TRBV20-1 and TRBJ2-5, with TRBD2 matching over 11 bases. CDR1 and CDR2 from the germline V gene are DFQATT and SNEGSKA (reference sequence). J was trimmed by 4 bases and V by 6 bases; bases with no gene match: 7. The CDR3 extends over 14 amino acids. The CDR3, as DNA: TGCAGTGCAAGGGCCGGACTAGCGGGAGAGACCCAGTACTTC. As protein: CSARAGLAGETQYF.

V usage is TRBV21-1 and J usage is TRBJ2-5; the D call TRBD1 from the table was never checked on the DNA. TRBV21-1 has pseudogene status. This CDR3 contains 15 residues. CDR3 nucleotide sequence: TGTGCCAGCGGGACGCGGGACAGGGGGAAAGAGACCCAGTACTTC. It translates to CASGTRDRGKETQYF.

This clonotype has at least ten counts. This chain connects TRBV12-3 or TRBV12-4 to TRBJ2-7; D perhaps matches TRBD1 (7 bases). Trimming cost V 5 bases and J 11 bases, with 16 bases left between them. CDR3 length equals 12 residues. The CDR3: CASSPTRGTEYF. The CDR3 nucleotides read TGTGCCAGCAGTCCCACCCGGGGGACAGAGTACTTC.

The table lists this clonotype with a few counts. The genes are TRBV18 and TRBJ2-1; unclear D gene. Trimming took 0 bases from V and 0 from J, leaving 6 bases between them. CDR3 length equals 15 residues. CDR1 and CDR2 from the germline V gene are KGHSH and LQKENI. DNA of the CDR3: TGTGCCAGCTCACCACCCAGGAGCTCCTACAATGAGCAGTTCTTC. Protein sequence: CASSPPRSSYNEQFF.

This clonotype was detected only a few times. V is TRBV7-6 and J is TRBJ2-3, with TRBD2 matching over 8 bases. This CDR3 is 15 amino acids long. The junction had 9 bases not matched to a gene; V was cut back by 5 bases and J by 5 bases. Germline CDR1 SGHVS, CDR2 FNYEAQ. In DNA, the CDR3 is TGTGCCAGCAGCCCTCTGCGGGGGGTGGGAGATACGCAGTATTTT. As protein: CASSPLRGVGDTQYF. Full variable domain (remainder filled in from reference TRBV7-6 and TRBJ2-3): GAGVSQSPRYKVTKRGQDVALRCDPISGHVSLYWYRQALGQGPEFLTYFNYEAQQDKSGLPNDRFSAERPEGSISTLTIQRTEQRDSAMYRCASSPLRGVGDTQYFGPGTRLTVL.

About this clonotype itself: A much larger clone differs from this one at a single base, so this may be a read error. The gene calls are TRBV3-1 and TRBJ2-3; weak D call: TRBD2 (5 bases). Germline-derived CDR1 and CDR2 are LGHDT and YNNKEL (reference sequence). The CDR3 consists of 16 residues. CDR3 nucleotides: TGTGCCAGCAACCAAGATCGAGGGTTTAGCACAGATACGCAGTATTTT. It is translated as CASNQDRGFSTDTQYF.

This clonotype was seen a single time. A read error may be the cause here, since a much bigger clone is one base away. The chain combines TRBV12-3 or TRBV12-4 with TRBJ1-5; D is unresolved. The CDR3 has 13 amino acids. Trimming took 8 bases from V and 2 from J, leaving 10 bases between them. The CDR3 reads CASGDWGNQPQHF. The CDR3 DNA sequence: TGTGCCAGCGGAGATTGGGGCAATCAGCCCCAGCATTTT.

This clonotype was detected a few times. This chain connects TRBV27 to TRBJ1-2; 9 positions agree with TRBD1. With V trimmed by 4 bases and J by 2 bases, 2 bases remained unmatched. Germline CDR1 is MNHEY and CDR2 is SMNVEV (reference sequence). This CDR3 has 14 amino acids. CDR3 sequence reads: CASSYGQGNYGYTF. The DNA of the CDR3 is TGTGCCAGCAGTTATGGACAGGGGAACTATGGCTACACCTTC.

Regarding this clonotype: One end of the junction does not line up with germline, which may come from a read error. V usage is TRBV30 and J usage is TRBJ2-1, with 7 bases matching TRBD2. The length of the CDR3 is 15 residues. Germline assignment: CDR1 GTSNPN and CDR2 SVGIG (reference sequence). The CDR3 DNA reads TGTGCCTGGAGTGTAAGTAGCGGGCCGTTCAATGGGCAGTTCTTC. It translates to CAWSVSSGPFNGQFF. The full variable domain, completed using reference TRBV30 and TRBJ2-1, is SQTIHQWPATLVQPVGSPLSLECTVEGTSNPNLYWYRQAAGRGLQLLFYSVGIGQISSEVPQNLSASRPQDRQFILSSKKLLLSDSGFYLCAWSVSSGPFNGQFFGPGTRLTVL.

This clonotype appeared a few times. The chain couples TRBV6-5 to TRBJ2-3, with D tentatively TRBD1 or TRBD2 (5 bases each). V shed 0 bases and J shed 0 bases, with 13 bases lying between them. The CDR3 has 17 residues. The germline V gene encodes CDR1 MNHEY and CDR2 SVGAGI. In nucleotides, the CDR3 is TGTGCCAGCAGTTACTCGGGTTGGGACGGTAGCACAGATACGCAGTATTTT. It specifies CASSYSGWDGSTDTQYF.

This clonotype has just a few counts. The V and J genes are TRBV20-1 and TRBJ2-7; 8 positions match TRBD2. With 0 bases clipped from V and 2 bases from J, the junction kept 12 bases outside the gene matches. The CDR3 covers 17 residues. In germline, CDR1 is DFQATT, CDR2 SNEGSKA (reference sequence). The chain's CDR3 is CSARDPSGPHTPYEQYF. The CDR3 DNA sequence: TGCAGTGCTAGAGACCCTAGCGGGCCACACACCCCCTACGAGCAGTACTTC.

This clonotype was detected many times. The rearrangement joins TRBV29-1 to TRBJ1-4; 7 bases fit TRBD1. Germline V lookup: CDR1 SQVTM, CDR2 ANQGSEA. J was trimmed by 3 bases and V by 6 bases; bases with no gene match: 4. The CDR3 contains 13 residues. The CDR3 protein is CSVGGQANEKLFF. DNA for the CDR3: TGCAGCGTGGGAGGACAGGCTAATGAAAAACTGTTTTTT.

This clonotype turned up a few times. This chain links TRBV29-1 with TRBJ2-1; 9 bases are a match to TRBD2. This CDR3 has 16 residues. Looked up from germline, CDR1 is SQVTM and CDR2 is ANQGSEA. J was trimmed by 6 bases and V by 0 bases; bases with no gene match: 9. CDR3 DNA: TGCAGCGTTGAAGATTTACTAGCGGGTGAGTCCAATGAGCAGTTCTTC. Its translation is CSVEDLLAGESNEQFF.

Turning to this clonotype: Since a much larger clone is just one base distant, this may be a read error. This rearrangement joins TRBV27 to TRBJ2-7; TRBD1 is a possible D gene (5 bases). Germline V gives CDR1 MNHEY, CDR2 SMNVEV (reference sequence). This CDR3 has 14 residues. The CDR3: CVSSLSFQGHEQYF. DNA of the CDR3: TGTGTCAGCAGTTTATCGTTTCAGGGCCACGAGCAGTACTTC.

About this clonotype: This clone may be a read error of a much larger clone one base away. The chain uses TRBV7-6 and TRBJ2-5; D is perhaps TRBD2 (5 bases). Germline-derived CDR1 and CDR2 are SGHVS and FNYEAQ. Trimming stripped 3 bases from V and 2 bases from J, with 13 bases between. This CDR3 is built from 15 residues. The CDR3 sequence is CASSLAGRAQETQYF. The CDR3 DNA reads as TGTGCCAGCAGCTTGGCGGGCCGGGCACAAGAGACCCAGTACTTC.

This clonotype was detected a few times. The chain employs TRBV7-2 and TRBJ2-7; D is unclear. V was trimmed by 2 bases and J by 3 bases, leaving 5 bases between them. CDR3 length equals 12 residues. The germline V gene encodes CDR1 SGHTA and CDR2 FQGNSA. CDR3 loop: CASSLPHYEQYF. Here the CDR3 DNA reads TGTGCCAGCAGCTTACCTCACTACGAGCAGTACTTC.

Worth noting for this clonotype: Relative to the germline gene, one junction end is altered; a read error may explain this. This chain joins TRBV5-4 and TRBJ2-7; D is undetermined. The CDR3 length is 16 residues. Germline values: CDR1 SGHNT, CDR2 YYREEE (reference sequence). The CDR3 DNA reads TGTGCCAGCAGCCCCTCTAACGTGCCCCTCTCCTACGGGCAGTACTTC. Protein product: CASSPSNVPLSYGQYF. The variable domain in full, with the rest retrieved from reference TRBV5-4 and TRBJ2-7, is ETGVTQSPTHLIKTRGQQVTLRCSSQSGHNTVSWYQQALGQGPQFIFQYYREEENGRGNFPPRFSGLQFPNYSSELNVNALELDDSALYLCASSPSNVPLSYGQYFGPGTRLTVT.

In its sample, this clonotype was seen a few times. This chain joins TRBV2 and TRBJ2-1, with a possible D match to TRBD2 (6 bases). Germline CDR1 is SNHLY and CDR2 is FYNNEI. Deletions cut 6 bases from V and 4 bases from J, with 16 bases between. This CDR3 is 15 amino acids long. The DNA for the CDR3 is TGTGCCAGCAGGGACCCCCGGGACTCTTACAATGAGCAGTTCTTC. As protein: CASRDPRDSYNEQFF.

This clonotype occurred many times. This rearrangement joins TRBV7-6 to TRBJ2-3; 7 bases are a match to TRBD1. The CDR3 is 17 amino acids. V shed 2 bases, J shed 2 bases, and the junction held 10 bases outside the gene matches. Germline values: CDR1 SGHVS, CDR2 FNYEAQ. The CDR3 loop is CASSLQGTDPITDTQYF. CDR3 nucleotides: TGTGCCAGCAGCTTACAAGGGACAGACCCCATCACAGATACGCAGTATTTT.

The chain has TRBV2 and TRBJ2-7; D is possibly TRBD1 (5 bases). CDR3 length: 14 amino acids. Trimming took 3 bases from V and 6 from J, leaving 15 bases between them. Germline V gives CDR1 SNHLY, CDR2 FYNNEI. CDR3 residues: CASSDGQGQGEQYF. CDR3 nucleotides: TGTGCCAGCAGTGACGGGCAGGGTCAAGGCGAGCAGTACTTC.

The chain is built from TRBV10-2 and TRBJ2-7; 7 bases match TRBD2. V lost 4 bases, J lost 0 bases, and 9 bases stayed unmatched. Germline-derived CDR1 and CDR2 are WSHSY and SAAADI. This CDR3 comprises 16 residues. CDR3 DNA sequence: TGCGCCAGCAGTGTACTAGCGCTCACAGCCTCCTACGAGCAGTACTTC. Translation: CASSVLALTASYEQYF.

This clonotype occurred a few times. The chain carries TRBV6-5 and TRBJ2-3, with D perhaps TRBD1 (6 bases). The CDR3 has 16 amino acids. Trimming left V 3 bases short and J 2 bases short, with 15 bases between. The germline V gene encodes CDR1 MNHEY and CDR2 SVGAGI. CDR3 region: CASSYGRGFYTDTQYF. Here the CDR3 DNA reads TGTGCCAGCAGTTATGGCAGGGGATTTTACACAGATACGCAGTATTTT.

Comments on this clonotype: This could be a read error, since a much larger clone is one nucleotide away. The chain combines TRBV4-1 with TRBJ2-7, with D unresolved. From germline, CDR1 is MGHRA and CDR2 YSYEKL. There are 15 residues in the CDR3. The CDR3 region has the DNA TGCGCCCGCAGCCAAGATAAAAGGGCAAGGGTCGAGCAGTACTTC. Amino acid sequence: CARSQDKRARVEQYF.

This clonotype was observed a handful of times. A much larger clone differs by one base, so this may be a read error. This rearrangement joins TRBV12-3 or TRBV12-4 to TRBJ1-1; D may be TRBD1 (6 bases). CDR3 length: 12 amino acids. V lost 6 bases and J 12 bases, leaving 17 bases between the germline ends. Here the CDR3 reads CASSAGGPVPFF. In DNA form, the CDR3 reads TGTGCCAGCAGCGCGGGGGGCCCCGTGCCTTTCTTT.

The sample holds a few counts of this clonotype. The chain combines TRBV14 with TRBJ2-1, with D tentatively TRBD1 (6 bases). The CDR3 has 14 amino acids. V was pared by 7 bases and J by 6 bases, with 16 bases between. Germline V lookup: CDR1 SGHDN, CDR2 FVKESK. In DNA form, the CDR3 reads TGTGCCAGCACCACAACAGGGTCCCCCAATGAGCAGTTCTTC. Translated: CASTTTGSPNEQFF.

The table lists this clonotype with a count of one. This may be a read error: a much more frequent sequence differs by one nucleotide. The conserved phenylalanine or tryptophan normally closing the CDR3 is absent here, so this likely arose from a read error. The chain combines TRBV5-6 with TRBJ2-7; 11 bases match TRBD2. V shed 4 bases, J shed 0 bases, and the junction held 9 bases outside the gene matches. Germline lookup yields CDR1 SGHDT and CDR2 YYEEEE. This CDR3 has 17 residues. The CDR3 DNA reads TGTGCCAGCAGCGCCGGGACTAGCGGTTTTAGCTCCTACGAGCAGTACCTC. As protein: CASSAGTSGFSSYEQYL.

In this sample, this clonotype turned up once. A read error may produce the germline difference seen at one junction end. The rearrangement uses TRBV7-2 and TRBJ2-7; tentative D call: TRBD2 (6 bases). Germline CDR1 and CDR2: SGHTA and FQGNSA. CDR3 length equals 14 residues. The CDR3 loop reads CARNQTGGPSAQCF. In DNA form, the CDR3 reads TGTGCCCGCAACCAGACCGGGGGACCGTCCGCGCAGTGCTTC.

This sequence joins TRBV5-1 and TRBJ2-1; no firm D call. The V end was cut by 2 bases, the J end by 1 base, with 10 bases between. Germline CDR1 reads SGHRS; CDR2 reads YFSETQ. The length of the CDR3 is 15 residues. The CDR3 protein is CASSLKGGSYNEQFF. CDR3 sequence (DNA): TGCGCCAGCAGCTTAAAGGGTGGTTCCTACAATGAGCAGTTCTTC. The whole variable domain, filled in from reference TRBV5-1 and TRBJ2-1, reads KAGVTQTPRYLIKTRGQQVTLSCSPISGHRSVSWYQQTPGQGLQFLFEYFSETQRNKGNFPGRFSGRQFSNSRSEMNVSTLELGDSALYLCASSLKGGSYNEQFFGPGTRLTVL.

This clonotype has a count of ten or more. The chain combines TRBV29-1 with TRBJ1-4, with D unresolved. The CDR3 loop spans 11 amino acids. Trimming took 3 bases from V and 12 from J, leaving 11 bases between them. Per the germline V gene, CDR1 is SQVTM and CDR2 is ANQGSEA. DNA for the CDR3: TGCAGCGTTGAGTATGGATCGGAACTGTTTTTT. Its protein is CSVEYGSELFF.

The V gene is TRBV27, the J gene TRBJ2-6; possibly TRBD2 for D (5 bases). Germline V gene sequence: CDR1 MNHEY, CDR2 SMNVEV (reference sequence). The ends were cut back, 4 bases at V and 0 bases at J, with 10 bases in the middle. This CDR3 is built from 16 residues. The CDR3 reads CASSSGSSSGANVLTF. The CDR3 nucleotides read TGTGCCAGCAGTTCGGGATCAAGCTCTGGGGCCAACGTCCTGACTTTC. Full variable domain (rest looked up from reference TRBV27 and TRBJ2-6): EAQVTQNPRYLITVTGKKLTVTCSQNMNHEYMSWYRQDPGLGLRQIYYSMNVEVTDKGDVPEGYKVSRKEKRNFPLILESPSPNQTSLYFCASSSGSSSGANVLTFGAGSRLTVL.

The chain carries TRBV9 and TRBJ1-5; the D gene is possibly TRBD1 (6 bases). The CDR3 extends over 15 amino acids. Trimming took off 3 bases at V and 3 bases at J, with 13 bases between the two ends. CDR1 and CDR2 (germline): SGDLS, YYNGEE. The CDR3 DNA is TGTGCCAGCAGCGCAACAGGGTCTAACAATCAGCCCCAGCATTTT. Amino acids: CASSATGSNNQPQHF.